What follows describes a single T cell receptor beta chain. The data belong to a study of OX40 agonist ivuxolimab in advanced cancers. Profiled with immunoSEQ multiplex PCR; TCRdb holds only in-frame clones, not every one. This table holds some 57,000 clones, 82% found once. CDR1 and CDR2 from the germline V gene are MNHNS and SASEGT. V was pared by 6 bases and J by 8 bases, with 8 bases of the junction left unmatched. There are 14 residues in the CDR3. The origin of this receptor is an adult with an advanced solid tumor such as melanoma, head and neck, liver or kidney cancer. The rearrangement joins TRBV6-1 to TRBJ1-4, with 8 bases that match TRBD1. This specimen was CD4+ or CD8+ T cells sorted from blood, taken in a trial of the OX40 agonist ivuxolimab. The CDR3 protein is CASRPGQGSEKLFF. The CDR3 DNA is TGTGCCAGCAGGCCTGGACAGGGTAGCGAAAAACTGTTTTTT.